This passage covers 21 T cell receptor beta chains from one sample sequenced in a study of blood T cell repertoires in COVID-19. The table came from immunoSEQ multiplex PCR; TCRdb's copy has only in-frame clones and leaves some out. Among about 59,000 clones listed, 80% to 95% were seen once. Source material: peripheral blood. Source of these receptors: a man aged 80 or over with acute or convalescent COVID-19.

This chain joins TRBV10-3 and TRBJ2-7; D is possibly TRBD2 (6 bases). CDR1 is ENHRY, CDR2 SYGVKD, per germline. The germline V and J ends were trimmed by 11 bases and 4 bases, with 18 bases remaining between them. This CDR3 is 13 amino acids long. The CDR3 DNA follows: TGTGCCTCCGGGACTTCGGACATGTACGAGCAGTACTTC. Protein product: CASGTSDMYEQYF.

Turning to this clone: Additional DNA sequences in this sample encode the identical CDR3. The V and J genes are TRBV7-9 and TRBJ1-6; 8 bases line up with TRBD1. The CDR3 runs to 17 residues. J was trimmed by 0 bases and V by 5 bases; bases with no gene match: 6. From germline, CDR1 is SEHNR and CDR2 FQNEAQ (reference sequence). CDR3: CASSIDRGSSYNSPLHF. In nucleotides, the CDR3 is TGTGCCAGCAGCATCGACAGGGGAAGCTCCTATAATTCACCCCTCCACTTT.

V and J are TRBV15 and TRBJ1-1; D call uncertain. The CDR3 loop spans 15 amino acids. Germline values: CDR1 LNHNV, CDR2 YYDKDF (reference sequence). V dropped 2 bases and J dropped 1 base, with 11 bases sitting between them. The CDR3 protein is CATSRRLDSNTEAFF. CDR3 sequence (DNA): TGTGCCACCAGCAGAAGGCTGGACTCGAACACTGAAGCTTTCTTT. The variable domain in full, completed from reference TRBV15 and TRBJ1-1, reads DAMVIQNPRYQVTQFGKPVTLSCSQTLNHNVMYWYQQKSSQAPKLLFHYYDKDFNNEADTPDNFQSRRPNTSFCFLDIRSPGLGDTAMYLCATSRRLDSNTEAFFGQGTRLTVV.

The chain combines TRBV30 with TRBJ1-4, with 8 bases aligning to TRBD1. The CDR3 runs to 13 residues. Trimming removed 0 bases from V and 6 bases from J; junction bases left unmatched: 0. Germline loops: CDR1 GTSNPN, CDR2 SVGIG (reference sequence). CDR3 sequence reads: CAWSVQGDEKLFF. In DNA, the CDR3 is TGTGCCTGGAGTGTACAGGGGGATGAAAAACTGTTTTTT.

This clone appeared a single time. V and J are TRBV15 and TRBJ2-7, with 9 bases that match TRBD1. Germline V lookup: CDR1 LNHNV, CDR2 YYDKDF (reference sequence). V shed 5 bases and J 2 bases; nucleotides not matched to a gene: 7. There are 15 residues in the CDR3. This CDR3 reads CATSGPGQGAYEQYF. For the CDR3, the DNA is TGTGCCACCAGCGGCCCGGGACAGGGTGCCTACGAGCAGTACTTC.

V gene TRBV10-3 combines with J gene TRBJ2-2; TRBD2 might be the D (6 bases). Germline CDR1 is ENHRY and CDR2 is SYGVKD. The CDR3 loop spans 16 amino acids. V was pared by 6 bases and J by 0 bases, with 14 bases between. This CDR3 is CAIRRPAGPNTGELFF. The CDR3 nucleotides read TGTGCCATCAGGCGACCAGCGGGCCCGAACACCGGGGAGCTGTTTTTT.

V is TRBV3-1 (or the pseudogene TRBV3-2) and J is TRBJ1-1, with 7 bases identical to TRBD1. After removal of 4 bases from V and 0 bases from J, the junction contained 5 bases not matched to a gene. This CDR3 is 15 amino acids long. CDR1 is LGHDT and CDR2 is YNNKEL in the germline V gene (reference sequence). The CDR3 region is CASSLPGQLNTEAFF. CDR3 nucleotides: TGTGCCAGCAGCCTACCGGGACAGTTGAACACTGAAGCTTTCTTT.

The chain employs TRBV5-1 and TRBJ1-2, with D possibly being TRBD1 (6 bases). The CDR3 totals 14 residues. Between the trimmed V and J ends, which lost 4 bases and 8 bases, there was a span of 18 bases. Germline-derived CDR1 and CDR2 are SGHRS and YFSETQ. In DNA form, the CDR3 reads TGCGCCAGCAGCCAACCCGCGACAGGTTCCGGCTACACCTTC. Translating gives CASSQPATGSGYTF.

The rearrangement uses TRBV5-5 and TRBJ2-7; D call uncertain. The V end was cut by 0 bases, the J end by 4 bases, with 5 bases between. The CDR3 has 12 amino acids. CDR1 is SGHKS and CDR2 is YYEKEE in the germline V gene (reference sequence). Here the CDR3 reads CASSLGMYEQYF. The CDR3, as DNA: TGTGCCAGCAGCTTGGGTATGTACGAGCAGTACTTC.

The CDR3 here is CASSRQGGNYGYTF. CDR3 in DNA: TGTGCCAGTAGCCGACAGGGGGGTAACTATGGCTACACCTTC. This rearrangement joins TRBV19 to TRBJ1-2; 9 nucleotides line up with TRBD1. This CDR3 has 14 residues. With 6 bases clipped from V and 1 base from J, the junction kept 3 bases outside the gene matches. Germline V gene sequence: CDR1 LNHDA, CDR2 SQIVND (reference sequence). Supplemented by reference TRBV19 and TRBJ1-2, the full variable domain reads DGGITQSPKYLFRKEGQNVTLSCEQNLNHDAMYWYRQDPGQGLRLIYYSQIVNDFQKGDIAEGYSVSREKKESFPLTVTSAQKNPTAFYLCASSRQGGNYGYTFGSGTRLTVV.

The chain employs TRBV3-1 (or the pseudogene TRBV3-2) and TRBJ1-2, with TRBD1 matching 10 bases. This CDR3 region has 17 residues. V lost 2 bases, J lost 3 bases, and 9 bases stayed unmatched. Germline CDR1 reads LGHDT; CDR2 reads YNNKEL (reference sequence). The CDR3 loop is CASSQRQGALSYYGYTF. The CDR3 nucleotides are TGTGCCAGCAGCCAACGACAGGGGGCCCTCTCGTACTATGGCTACACCTTC.

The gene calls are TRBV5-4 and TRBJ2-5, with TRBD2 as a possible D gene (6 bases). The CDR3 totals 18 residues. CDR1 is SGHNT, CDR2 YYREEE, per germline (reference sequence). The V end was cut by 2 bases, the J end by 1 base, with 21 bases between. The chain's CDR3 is CASSFPGRFGGPQETQYF. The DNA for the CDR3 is TGTGCCAGCAGCTTCCCAGGGCGATTCGGGGGACCCCAAGAGACCCAGTACTTC.

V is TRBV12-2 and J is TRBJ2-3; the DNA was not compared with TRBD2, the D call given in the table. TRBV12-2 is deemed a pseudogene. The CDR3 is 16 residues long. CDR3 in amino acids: CASRFIGGGDTDTQYF. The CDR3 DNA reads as TGTGCAAGTCGCTTTATAGGTGGCGGGGACACAGATACGCAGTATTTT.

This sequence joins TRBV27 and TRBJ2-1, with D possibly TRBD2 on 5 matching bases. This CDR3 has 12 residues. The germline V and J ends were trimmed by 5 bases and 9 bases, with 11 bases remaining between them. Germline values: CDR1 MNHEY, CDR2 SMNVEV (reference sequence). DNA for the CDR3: TGTGCCAGCAGTACAACACGGGGTGAGCAGTTCTTC. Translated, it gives CASSTTRGEQFF.

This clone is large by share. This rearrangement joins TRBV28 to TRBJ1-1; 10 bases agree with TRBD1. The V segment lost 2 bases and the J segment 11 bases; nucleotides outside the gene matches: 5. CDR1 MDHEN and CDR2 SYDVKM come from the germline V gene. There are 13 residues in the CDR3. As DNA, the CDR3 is TGTGCCAGCAGTTTACTACCGGACAGGGGGGCTTTCTTT. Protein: CASSLLPDRGAFF.

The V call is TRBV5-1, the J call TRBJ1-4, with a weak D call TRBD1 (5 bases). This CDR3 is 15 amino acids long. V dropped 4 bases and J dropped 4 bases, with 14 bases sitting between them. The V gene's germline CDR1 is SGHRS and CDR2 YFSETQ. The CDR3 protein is CASSRGDGSNEKLFF. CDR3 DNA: TGCGCCAGCAGCCGGGGGGACGGGAGTAATGAAAAACTGTTTTTT.

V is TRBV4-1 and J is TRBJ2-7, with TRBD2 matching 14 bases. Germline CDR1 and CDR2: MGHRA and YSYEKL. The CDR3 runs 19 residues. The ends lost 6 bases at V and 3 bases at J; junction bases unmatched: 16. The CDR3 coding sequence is TGCGCCAGCAGGAAGGAGTCCGGGACTAGCGGGGGACCTCTCTACGAGCAGTACTTC. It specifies CASRKESGTSGGPLYEQYF.

The CDR3 sequence is CASSLVGGQGSNEQFF. The DNA for the CDR3 is TGCGCCAGCAGCTTGGTGGGGGGACAGGGTAGCAATGAGCAGTTCTTC. V and J are TRBV5-1 and TRBJ2-1; 9 bases are a match to TRBD1. With 0 bases clipped from V and 6 bases from J, the junction kept 7 bases outside the gene matches. The germline V gene has CDR1 SGHRS and CDR2 YFSETQ. CDR3 length: 16 amino acids.

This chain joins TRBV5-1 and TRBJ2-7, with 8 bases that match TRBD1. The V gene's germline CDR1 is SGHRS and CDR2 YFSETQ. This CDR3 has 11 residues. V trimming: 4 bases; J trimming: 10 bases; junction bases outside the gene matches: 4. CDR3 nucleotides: TGCGCCAGCAGCGTGGACAGGGAACAGTACTTC. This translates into CASSVDREQYF.

This CDR3 reads CAISESSSFSGEQFF. In DNA form, the CDR3 reads TGTGCCATCAGTGAGTCGAGTAGCTTCAGCGGTGAGCAGTTCTTC. The rearrangement links TRBV10-3 to TRBJ2-1; D is perhaps TRBD2 (5 bases). The CDR3 is 15 amino acids. Trimming removed 0 bases at V and 9 bases at J, with 15 bases between. In germline, CDR1 is ENHRY, CDR2 SYGVKD.

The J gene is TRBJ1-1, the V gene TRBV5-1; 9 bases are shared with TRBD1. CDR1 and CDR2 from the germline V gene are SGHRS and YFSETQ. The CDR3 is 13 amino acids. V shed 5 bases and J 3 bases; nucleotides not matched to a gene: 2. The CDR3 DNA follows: TGCGCCAGCAGGGGACAGGGAGACACTGAAGCTTTCTTT. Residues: CASRGQGDTEAFF. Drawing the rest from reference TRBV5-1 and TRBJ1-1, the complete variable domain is KAGVTQTPRYLIKTRGQQVTLSCSPISGHRSVSWYQQTPGQGLQFLFEYFSETQRNKGNFPGRFSGRQFSNSRSEMNVSTLELGDSALYLCASRGQGDTEAFFGQGTRLTVV.